Listed here is a single T cell receptor (beta chain). No antigen is known for it. This sample was taken from a study of shared clonotypes between healthy human individuals. Method: immunoSEQ multiplex PCR; TCRdb's copy keeps in-frame clones and lacks some. This table has millions of clones, more than 80% appearing once. This CDR3 comprises 14 residues. V lost 4 bases and J lost 4; bases outside the gene matches: 6. CDR1 SNHLY and CDR2 FYNNEI come from the germline V gene. Study-level points and caveats: Expectations were that clonotype sharing among donors would be affected by sequencing depth.

Into CD45RA+ naive and CD45RA-negative memory subsets, the CD4+ cells were split. The TCR sequence derives from a man aged 18 to 29 in good health. Sequencing was carried out using naive CD4+ T cells sorted from blood. The subset here: CD45RA+ positively selected. This chain uses TRBV2 with TRBJ1-2; 7 nucleotides agree with TRBD1. CDR3 bases: TGTGCCAGCAGTGGACAGGGTGATGTCTATGGCTACACCTTC. This gives the protein CASSGQGDVYGYTF.